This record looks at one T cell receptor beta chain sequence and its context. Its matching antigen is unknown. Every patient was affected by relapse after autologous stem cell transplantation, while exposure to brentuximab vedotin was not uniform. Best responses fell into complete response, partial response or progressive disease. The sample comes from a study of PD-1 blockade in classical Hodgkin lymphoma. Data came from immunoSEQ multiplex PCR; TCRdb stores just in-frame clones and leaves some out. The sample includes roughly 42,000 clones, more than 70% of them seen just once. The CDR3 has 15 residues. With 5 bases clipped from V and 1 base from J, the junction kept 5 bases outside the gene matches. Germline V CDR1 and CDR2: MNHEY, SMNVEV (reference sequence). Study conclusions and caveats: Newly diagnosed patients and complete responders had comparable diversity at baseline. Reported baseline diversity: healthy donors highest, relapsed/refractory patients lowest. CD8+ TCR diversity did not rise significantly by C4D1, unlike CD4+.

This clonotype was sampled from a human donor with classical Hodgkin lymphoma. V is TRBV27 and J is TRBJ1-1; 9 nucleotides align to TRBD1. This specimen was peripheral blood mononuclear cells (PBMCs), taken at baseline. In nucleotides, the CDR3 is TGTGCCAGCAGTGACCTGGGACAGGGGAACACTGAAGCTTTCTTT. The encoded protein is CASSDLGQGNTEAFF.